This passage covers 21 T cell receptor beta chains from one sample sequenced in a study of T cells after yellow fever vaccination. MiXCR, run by TCRdb on the 5' RACE reads, gives a single entry per CDR3 protein. The sample holds a few hundred thousand distinct CDR3 sequences, roughly 6.8% seen once. Sequenced here: CD4+ T cells sorted from PBMCs, sampled on the day of the yellow fever booster vaccination. The receptors stem from a man between 25 and 39 years old who received the YFV17D yellow fever vaccine.

This clonotype was recorded at least ten times. This chain uses TRBV28 with TRBJ2-1; D might be TRBD2 (6 bases). CDR1 and CDR2 from the germline V gene are MDHEN and SYDVKM. The CDR3 is 14 amino acids. V was shortened by 3 bases and J by 6 bases, with 12 bases between the two germline ends. DNA of the CDR3: TGTGCCAGCAGTTTTTCGGGACTCCTCAATGAGCAGTTCTTC. It is translated as CASSFSGLLNEQFF.

This clonotype was counted at least ten times. The chain carries TRBV12-3 or TRBV12-4 and TRBJ2-3; a weak D match, TRBD2 (7 bases). The ends were cut back, 8 bases at V and 5 bases at J, with 20 bases in the middle. The CDR3 has 15 amino acids. The CDR3 reads CASAGGGGFRDTQYF. The DNA of the CDR3 is TGTGCCAGCGCAGGCGGGGGCGGATTTCGAGATACGCAGTATTTT.

The chain is built from TRBV5-1 and TRBJ2-5, with TRBD2 identical over 10 bases. The CDR3 has 15 residues. Germline CDR1 SGHRS, CDR2 YFSETQ. J was trimmed by 3 bases and V by 2 bases; bases with no gene match: 4. The CDR3 sequence: CASSFSGTSEETQYF. CDR3 nucleotides: TGCGCCAGCAGCTTTTCTGGGACTAGCGAAGAGACCCAGTACTTC.

This clonotype was detected only a few times. This chain joins TRBV29-1 and TRBJ2-5; TRBD2 aligns across 11 bases. This CDR3 contains 13 residues. Trimming removed 5 bases from V and 5 bases from J; junction bases left unmatched: 4. Germline loops: CDR1 SQVTM, CDR2 ANQGSEA. The CDR3 bases are TGCAGCGTTAGACTAGCGGGATGGGAGACCCAGTACTTC. Its translation: CSVRLAGWETQYF.

V usage is TRBV5-1 and J usage is TRBJ2-3, with 9 nucleotides matching TRBD2. Per germline, CDR1 SGHRS and CDR2 YFSETQ. With 0 bases clipped from V and 4 bases from J, the junction kept 12 bases outside the gene matches. This CDR3 is built from 18 residues. CDR3 DNA: TGCGCCAGCAGCTTGGTAGCGGGAGAGAGCACTATGGCAGATACGCAGTATTTT. Residues: CASSLVAGESTMADTQYF.

This clonotype was picked up one time. This sequence joins TRBV6-2 or TRBV6-3 and TRBJ2-7; the D gene could be TRBD1 or TRBD2 (5 bases each). In germline, CDR1 is MNHEY, CDR2 SVGEGT. This CDR3 has 15 amino acids. V lost 5 bases to trimming and J lost 0 bases, with 14 bases between them. In DNA form, the CDR3 reads TGTGCCAGCAGTAGCCGGGACGGTAGCTCCTACGAGCAGTACTTC. This codes for CASSSRDGSSYEQYF.

This clonotype was counted only a few times. V and J are TRBV4-3 and TRBJ2-5; 8 bases agree with TRBD1. V shed 4 bases, J shed 5 bases, and the junction held 9 bases outside the gene matches. The germline gives CDR1 LGHNA, CDR2 YSLEER. CDR3 length: 15 amino acids. The CDR3 spells CASSLQRQGFETQYF. CDR3 DNA sequence: TGCGCCAGCAGCCTGCAGAGACAGGGGTTTGAGACCCAGTACTTC.

The chain links TRBV14 to TRBJ2-7; no clear D gene. In germline, CDR1 is SGHDN, CDR2 FVKESK. This CDR3 comprises 11 residues. V was clipped by 1 base and J by 9 bases, with 7 bases between them. Written as DNA, the CDR3 is TGTGCCAGCAGCCAAGGGAACGGGCAGTACTTC. Encoded protein: CASSQGNGQYF.

The chain employs TRBV7-9 and TRBJ2-4; the D is unclear. The CDR3 has 12 residues. Germline CDR1 is SEHNR and CDR2 is FQNEAQ (reference sequence). Trimming removed 5 bases at V and 7 bases at J, with 9 bases between. CDR3 sequence (DNA): TGTGCCAGCAGCCGCCTCGACAACATTCAGTACTTC. This translates into CASSRLDNIQYF.

This clonotype has only a few counts. V and J are TRBV25-1 and TRBJ2-7; 11 bases align to TRBD1. Germline V gene data show CDR1 as MGHDK and CDR2 as SYGVNS. This CDR3 is built from 15 residues. The junction had 6 bases not matched to a gene; V was cut back by 5 bases and J by 3 bases. The CDR3 sequence: CASSPWGTGGYEQYF. The CDR3 DNA follows: TGTGCCAGCAGTCCCTGGGGGACAGGGGGCTACGAGCAGTACTTC.

The sample holds a few counts of this clonotype. The rearrangement links TRBV7-2 to TRBJ2-2; D may match TRBD1 or TRBD2 (5 bases each). V was cut by 7 bases and J by 5 bases, with 17 bases left in between. The germline V gene has CDR1 SGHTA and CDR2 FQGNSA. The CDR3 length is 15 residues. The DNA for the CDR3 is TGTGCCAGCACCTATTTTGGGGGTAATACCGGGGAGCTGTTTTTT. Translated, it gives CASTYFGGNTGELFF.

This clonotype was picked up a small number of times. The chain recombines TRBV4-3 with TRBJ2-7, with D unresolved. Germline V gives CDR1 LGHNA, CDR2 YSLEER. Trimming removed 3 bases from V and 6 bases from J, with 15 bases in between. The CDR3 is 14 amino acids. The CDR3 is CASSQAGRSFEQYF. CDR3 nucleotide sequence: TGCGCCAGCAGCCAGGCAGGAAGGAGTTTCGAGCAGTACTTC.

This clonotype came up many times. The chain has TRBV7-2 and TRBJ1-4; 12 nucleotides line up with TRBD1. Germline CDR1 is SGHTA and CDR2 is FQGNSA. This CDR3 contains 18 residues. J was trimmed by 5 bases and V by 0 bases; bases with no gene match: 7. CDR3 coding DNA: TGTGCCAGCAGCTTAGCTCGGGGGACAGGGGGCGTGAATGAAAAACTGTTTTTT. Protein sequence: CASSLARGTGGVNEKLFF.

This clonotype has more than one count but fewer than ten. The V gene is TRBV3-1, the J gene TRBJ2-2; D may be TRBD2 (6 bases). The length of the CDR3 is 16 residues. The germline CDR1 and CDR2 sequences are LGHDT and YNNKEL (reference sequence). Trimming took 3 bases from V and 0 from J, leaving 11 bases between them. The DNA for the CDR3 is TGTGCCAGCAGCCATCTTAGCGGAACGAACACCGGGGAGCTGTTTTTT. Protein sequence: CASSHLSGTNTGELFF.

J is TRBJ2-2 and V is TRBV3-1, with TRBD2 identical over 10 bases. The J segment lost 5 bases and the V segment lost 8 bases, leaving 14 bases of the junction unmatched. There are 17 residues in the CDR3. Germline V CDR1 and CDR2: LGHDT, YNNKEL (reference sequence). CDR3 protein: CASSQNSGRAGTGELFF. The DNA of the CDR3 is TGTGCCAGCTCCCAAAACAGCGGGAGGGCCGGGACCGGGGAGCTGTTTTTT.

The chain links TRBV7-2 to TRBJ1-2; D unclear. V lost 3 bases to trimming and J lost 3 bases, with 8 bases between them. From germline, CDR1 is SGHTA and CDR2 FQGNSA. This CDR3 has 13 residues. The CDR3 here is CASSFGADYGYTF. The CDR3 DNA reads TGTGCCAGCAGCTTCGGAGCGGACTATGGCTACACCTTC.

This clonotype appeared a few times. The rearrangement joins TRBV7-9 to TRBJ2-7, with D tentatively TRBD1 (6 bases). V shed 8 bases and J shed 6 bases, with 20 bases lying between them. The germline V gene encodes CDR1 SEHNR and CDR2 FQNEAQ (reference sequence). The CDR3 runs 14 residues. CDR3 residues: CASSYGTTGLEQYF. CDR3 nucleotide sequence: TGTGCCAGCTCCTACGGGACAACTGGTCTCGAGCAGTACTTC.

The sample holds many counts of this clonotype. The V call is TRBV20-1, the J call TRBJ2-7; either TRBD1 or TRBD2 may supply D (5 bases each). This CDR3 is built from 12 residues. Trimming took off 6 bases at V and 3 bases at J, with 12 bases between the two ends. The germline V gene encodes CDR1 DFQATT and CDR2 SNEGSKA (reference sequence). CDR3: CSANRDLYEQYF. Written as DNA, the CDR3 is TGCAGTGCAAACCGGGACCTCTACGAGCAGTACTTC.

The chain is built from TRBV7-2 and TRBJ1-6, with D tentatively TRBD1 (6 bases). The V end lost 3 bases, the J end lost 9 bases, and 12 bases lay between the germline ends. The CDR3 is made up of 14 amino acids. From germline, CDR1 is SGHTA and CDR2 FQGNSA. The CDR3 sequence is CASSFRQAGSPLHF. Here the CDR3 DNA reads TGTGCCAGCAGCTTTCGACAGGCTGGTTCACCCCTCCACTTT.

This clonotype was counted between two and nine times. This chain links TRBV6-4 with TRBJ2-6; TRBD1 matches 11 bases. Germline trimming cut 4 bases from V and 2 bases from J; bases unmatched to any gene: 4. The germline V gene has CDR1 MRHNA and CDR2 SNTAGT. This CDR3 spans 17 amino acids. The CDR3: CASSVEGQGAGANVLTF. CDR3 DNA: TGTGCCAGCAGTGTGGAGGGACAGGGGGCTGGGGCCAACGTCCTGACTTTC.

The gene calls are TRBV7-9 and TRBJ2-3; TRBD1 matches 11 bases. Germline trimming cut 3 bases from V and 7 bases from J; bases unmatched to any gene: 6. The CDR3 has 15 amino acids. CDR1 SEHNR and CDR2 FQNEAQ come from the germline V gene (reference sequence). CDR3 loop: CASSFGQGARNTQYF. DNA of the CDR3: TGTGCCAGCAGCTTCGGACAGGGGGCGCGGAATACGCAGTATTTT.